This T cell receptor beta chain was profiled in a study of cytomegalovirus exposure and HLA in healthy donors. V lost 4 bases to trimming and J lost 3 bases; unmatched junction nucleotides: 8. CDR3 length: 17 residues. Germline V gives CDR1 SEHNR, CDR2 FQNEAQ (reference sequence). Use of 60 Vbeta and 13 Jbeta primers characterized the PCR. The assay was immunoSEQ multiplex PCR, and TCRdb's table has in-frame clones only and misses some. The sample has approximately 38,000 clones, 82% seen once. Sequencing was done on a sample of PBMCs. The chain employs TRBV7-9 and TRBJ2-5; 13 bases align to TRBD2. This sequence originates from a woman younger than 35 in good health and CMV-seropositive. CDR3 residues: CASSSRPTSGRKETQYF. CDR3 DNA sequence: TGTGCCAGCAGCTCACGGCCGACTAGCGGGAGGAAAGAGACCCAGTACTTC.